A single sample gave rise to the 18 T cell receptor beta chains below, sequenced in a study of shared clonotypes between healthy human individuals. Sequencing used immunoSEQ multiplex PCR; TCRdb keeps in-frame clones, though not all of them. The sample has 2 million to 2.5 million clones; around 92% are singletons. The sample taken for sequencing was naive CD4+ T cells from PBMCs. The subset denotes: CD45RA+ positively selected. The receptors were gathered from a man between 18 and 35 years old in good health. Some clones in this sample may be carry-over from other donors' samples.

The chain couples TRBV6-1 to TRBJ1-1; weak D call: TRBD1 (5 bases). Germline-derived CDR1 and CDR2 are MNHNS and SASEGT. The CDR3 loop spans 14 amino acids. V lost 4 bases, J lost 1 base, and 10 bases lay in between. The CDR3: CASSAHRTNTEAFF. For the CDR3, the DNA is TGTGCCAGCAGTGCTCACAGGACGAACACTGAAGCTTTCTTT.

The chain combines TRBV19 with TRBJ2-1; TRBD2 agrees at 15 bases. V lost 5 bases, J lost 5 bases, and 16 bases stayed unmatched. The germline gives CDR1 LNHDA, CDR2 SQIVND (reference sequence). The CDR3 has 20 amino acids. The CDR3 region has the DNA TGTGCCAGTAGTCCCCATCCGGGACTAGCGGGAGGCATCTTCAACAATGAGCAGTTCTTC. Translated, it gives CASSPHPGLAGGIFNNEQFF.

The V and J genes are TRBV5-4 and TRBJ2-2, with 8 bases matching TRBD2. The length of the CDR3 is 15 residues. V lost 6 bases and J lost 2; bases outside the gene matches: 6. Per germline, CDR1 SGHNT and CDR2 YYREEE (reference sequence). CDR3 sequence reads: CASIPAGVNTGELFF. In nucleotides, the CDR3 is TGTGCCAGCATTCCAGCGGGAGTAAACACCGGGGAGCTGTTTTTT.

This clone was detected only a few times. Other DNA sequences from this sample encode an identical CDR3 as well. V is TRBV28 and J is TRBJ1-5; D remains unclear. CDR3 length equals 12 residues. CDR1 and CDR2 (germline): MDHEN, SYDVKM. With 7 bases removed from V and 6 bases from J, the gap between germline ends came to 10 bases. DNA of the CDR3: TGTGCCAGCACTCTCGTGAGTCAGCCCCAGCATTTT. Amino acid sequence: CASTLVSQPQHF.

This clone was found a few times. This sequence joins TRBV10-3 and TRBJ1-1; 9 bases match TRBD1. The length of the CDR3 is 18 residues. In germline, CDR1 is ENHRY, CDR2 SYGVKD. V lost 6 bases to trimming and J lost 4 bases; unmatched junction nucleotides: 18. CDR3 nucleotides: TGTGCCATCAGCCCATGGGAGGACAGGGGTACAGAGGGCACTGAAGCTTTCTTT. Its translation is CAISPWEDRGTEGTEAFF.

The chain joins TRBV28 to TRBJ2-1, with 9 bases lining up with TRBD1. The CDR3 totals 14 residues. Germline CDR1 and CDR2: MDHEN and SYDVKM. The junction had 9 bases not matched to a gene; V was cut back by 9 bases and J by 6 bases. Written as DNA, the CDR3 is TGTGCCAGTACACTCCGGGACAGGGTCAATGAGCAGTTCTTC. Its protein product is CASTLRDRVNEQFF.

This rearrangement joins TRBV4-1 to TRBJ2-3; the match to TRBD2 covers 10 bases. Germline assignment: CDR1 MGHRA and CDR2 YSYEKL. V shed 0 bases, J shed 8 bases, and the junction held 11 bases outside the gene matches. This CDR3 region has 17 residues. For the CDR3, the DNA is TGCGCCAGCAGCCAAGATACCATGGCTAGCGGGAGAGCTACGCAGTATTTT. The encoded protein is CASSQDTMASGRATQYF.

J is TRBJ2-1 and V is TRBV28; D possibly corresponds to TRBD1 (6 bases). Trimming took 2 bases from V and 9 from J, leaving 17 bases between them. Germline assignment: CDR1 MDHEN and CDR2 SYDVKM. This CDR3 has 15 residues. CDR3 nucleotides: TGTGCCAGCAGTTTAGAGGTCAGGGGAGTTGGTGAGCAGTTCTTC. Translation: CASSLEVRGVGEQFF.

The J gene is TRBJ1-4, the V gene TRBV6-1; D remains ambiguous. The V gene's germline CDR1 is MNHNS and CDR2 SASEGT. Trimming removed 8 bases from V and 0 bases from J, with 13 bases in between. The CDR3 runs to 15 residues. The CDR3: CASSQKPATNEKLFF. The CDR3 DNA reads TGTGCCAGCTCACAGAAGCCGGCAACTAATGAAAAACTGTTTTTT.

V and J are TRBV18 and TRBJ1-1; TRBD1 might be the D (5 bases). The V gene's germline CDR1 is KGHSH and CDR2 LQKENI. Between the trimmed V and J ends, which lost 3 bases and 3 bases, there was a span of 14 bases. This CDR3 is 15 amino acids long. CDR3 in amino acids: CASSPTGARDTEAFF. CDR3 in DNA: TGTGCCAGCTCACCTACTGGGGCCCGTGACACTGAAGCTTTCTTT.

The chain joins TRBV4-2 to TRBJ1-1; D is unresolved. This CDR3 is built from 15 residues. The germline gives CDR1 LGHNA, CDR2 YNFKEQ. V was trimmed by 2 bases and J by 6 bases, leaving 16 bases between them. The CDR3 DNA follows: TGTGCCAGCAGCCAAACCGACCCGGTAGGGTCTGAAGCTTTCTTT. Its translation: CASSQTDPVGSEAFF.

V gene TRBV27 combines with J gene TRBJ1-1; a weak D match, TRBD1 (5 bases). V was clipped by 7 bases and J by 2 bases, with 11 bases between them. CDR1 MNHEY and CDR2 SMNVEV come from the germline V gene (reference sequence). This CDR3 spans 13 amino acids. The CDR3 is CASNRDSNTEAFF. Written as DNA, the CDR3 is TGTGCCAGCAACCGCGACAGCAACACTGAAGCTTTCTTT.

The chain recombines TRBV10-3 with TRBJ1-4; D not certain. The ends were cut back, 8 bases at V and 1 base at J, with 8 bases in the middle. Germline-derived CDR1 and CDR2 are ENHRY and SYGVKD. The CDR3 loop spans 13 amino acids. The CDR3 spells CAISGGTNEKLFF. As DNA, the CDR3 is TGTGCCATCTCCGGAGGAACTAATGAAAAACTGTTTTTT.

The chain has TRBV15 and TRBJ1-5; D gene unclear. This CDR3 contains 17 residues. Per germline, CDR1 LNHNV and CDR2 YYDKDF (reference sequence). Trimming stripped 4 bases from V and 5 bases from J, with 21 bases between. The CDR3 here is CATSKQWGGSRDQPQHF. CDR3 bases: TGTGCCACCAGCAAACAATGGGGTGGGAGTCGTGATCAGCCCCAGCATTTT. The entire variable domain, with the rest obtained from reference TRBV15 and TRBJ1-5, is as follows: DAMVIQNPRYQVTQFGKPVTLSCSQTLNHNVMYWYQQKSSQAPKLLFHYYDKDFNNEADTPDNFQSRRPNTSFCFLDIRSPGLGDTAMYLCATSKQWGGSRDQPQHFGDGTRLSIL.

The V gene is TRBV9, the J gene TRBJ2-1; 10 bases agree with TRBD2. The CDR3 contains 14 residues. CDR1 is SGDLS, CDR2 YYNGEE, per germline. J gave up 1 base and V 7 bases, and 2 bases lay outside the gene matches. The CDR3 loop is CASATSGSYNEQFF. The DNA for the CDR3 is TGTGCCAGCGCGACTAGCGGGTCCTACAATGAGCAGTTCTTC.

The chain employs TRBV4-3 and TRBJ2-2; no clear D. V was trimmed by 4 bases and J by 4 bases, leaving 10 bases between them. This CDR3 contains 14 residues. Looked up from germline, CDR1 is LGHNA and CDR2 is YSLEER. This CDR3 is CASSRWVGTGELFF. The CDR3 nucleotides read TGCGCCAGCAGCCGGTGGGTAGGCACCGGGGAGCTGTTTTTT.

On this clone: Within the sample, other DNA sequences also encode this same CDR3. The CDR3 spells CASSPGPWEKLFF. The CDR3 DNA is TGTGCCAGCAGTCCCGGACCCTGGGAAAAACTGTTTTTT. The V gene is TRBV28, the J gene TRBJ1-4; D not certain. The CDR3 runs 13 residues. Trimming took 5 bases from V and 8 from J, leaving 12 bases between them. CDR1 and CDR2 (germline): MDHEN, SYDVKM.

The J gene is TRBJ2-1, the V gene TRBV11-2; D is unclear. Germline CDR1 and CDR2: SGHAT and FQNNGV. The CDR3 covers 15 residues. V was shortened by 5 bases and J by 7 bases, with 18 bases between the two germline ends. CDR3 DNA: TGTGCCAGCAGCACCGGAGCCCTACTGAGGAATGAGCAGTTCTTC. Its translation is CASSTGALLRNEQFF. Using reference TRBV11-2 and TRBJ2-1 for the parts outside the CDR3, the full variable domain is EAGVAQSPRYKIIEKRQSVAFWCNPISGHATLYWYQQILGQGPKLLIQFQNNGVVDDSQLPKDRFSAERLKGVDSTLKIQPAKLEDSAVYLCASSTGALLRNEQFFGPGTRLTVL.